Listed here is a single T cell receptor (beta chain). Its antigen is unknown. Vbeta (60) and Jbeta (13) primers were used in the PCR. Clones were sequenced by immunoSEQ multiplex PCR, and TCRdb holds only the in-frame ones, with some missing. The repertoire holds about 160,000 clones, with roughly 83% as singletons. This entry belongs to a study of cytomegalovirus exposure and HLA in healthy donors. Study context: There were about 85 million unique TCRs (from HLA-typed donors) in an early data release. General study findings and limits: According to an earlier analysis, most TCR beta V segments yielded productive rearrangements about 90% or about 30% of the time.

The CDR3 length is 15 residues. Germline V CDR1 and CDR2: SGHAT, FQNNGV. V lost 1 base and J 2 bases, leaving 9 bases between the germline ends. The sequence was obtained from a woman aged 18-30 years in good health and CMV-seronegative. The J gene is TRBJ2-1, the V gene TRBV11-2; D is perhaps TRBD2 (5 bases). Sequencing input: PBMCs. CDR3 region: CASSLGRATYNEQFF. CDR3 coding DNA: TGTGCCAGCAGCTTAGGGCGGGCCACCTACAATGAGCAGTTCTTC.